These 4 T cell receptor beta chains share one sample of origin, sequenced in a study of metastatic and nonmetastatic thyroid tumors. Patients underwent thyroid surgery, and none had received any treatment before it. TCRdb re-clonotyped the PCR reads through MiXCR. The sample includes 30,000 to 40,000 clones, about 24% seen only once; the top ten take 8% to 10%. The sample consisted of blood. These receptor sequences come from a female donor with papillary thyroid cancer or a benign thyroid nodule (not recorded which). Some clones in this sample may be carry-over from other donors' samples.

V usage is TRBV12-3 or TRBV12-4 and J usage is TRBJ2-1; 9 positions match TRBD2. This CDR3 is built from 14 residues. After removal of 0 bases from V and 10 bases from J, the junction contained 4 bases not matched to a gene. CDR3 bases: TGTGCCAGCAGTTTAGCTAGCGGGAGCTGGGAGCAGTTCTTC. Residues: CASSLASGSWEQFF.

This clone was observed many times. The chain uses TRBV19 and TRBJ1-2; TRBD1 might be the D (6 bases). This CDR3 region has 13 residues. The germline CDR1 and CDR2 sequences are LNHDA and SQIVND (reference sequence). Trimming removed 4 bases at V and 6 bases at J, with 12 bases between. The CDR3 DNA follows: TGTGCCAGTAGTAATCGGGCAGGGGATGGCTACACCTTC. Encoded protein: CASSNRAGDGYTF.

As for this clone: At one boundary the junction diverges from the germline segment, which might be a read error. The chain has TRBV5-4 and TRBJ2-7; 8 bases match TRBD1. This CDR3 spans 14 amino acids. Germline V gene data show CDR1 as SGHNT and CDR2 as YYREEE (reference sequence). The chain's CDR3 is CVSSSRTGIDEQYF. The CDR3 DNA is TGTGTCAGCAGCTCCCGGACAGGGATAGACGAGCAGTACTTC.

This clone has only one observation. This CDR3 is CSASRGTEAFF. The DNA of the CDR3 is TGCAGTGCTAGCCGCGGGACTGAAGCTTTCTTT. The chain uses TRBV20-1 and TRBJ1-1; D call uncertain. Trimming took 3 bases from V and 5 from J, leaving 7 bases between them. The CDR3 has 11 amino acids. CDR1 DFQATT and CDR2 SNEGSKA come from the germline V gene (reference sequence).